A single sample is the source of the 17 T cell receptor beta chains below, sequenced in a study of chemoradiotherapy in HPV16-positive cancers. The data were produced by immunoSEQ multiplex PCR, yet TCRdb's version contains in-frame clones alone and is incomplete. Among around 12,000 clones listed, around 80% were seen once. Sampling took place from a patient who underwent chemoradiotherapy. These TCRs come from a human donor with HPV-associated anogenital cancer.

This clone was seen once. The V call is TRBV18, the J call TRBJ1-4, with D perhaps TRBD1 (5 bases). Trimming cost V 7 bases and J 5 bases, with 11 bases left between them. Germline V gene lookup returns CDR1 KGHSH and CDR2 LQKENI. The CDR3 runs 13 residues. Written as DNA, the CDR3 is TGTGCCAGCTGTCAACAGGAGAATGAAAAACTGTTTTTT. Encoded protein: CASCQQENEKLFF.

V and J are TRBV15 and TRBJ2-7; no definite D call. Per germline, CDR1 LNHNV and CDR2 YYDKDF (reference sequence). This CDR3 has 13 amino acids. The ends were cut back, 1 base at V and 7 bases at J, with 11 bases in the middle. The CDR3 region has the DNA TGTGCCACCAGCAGAGGCCTCGGGTGGGAGCAGTACTTC. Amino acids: CATSRGLGWEQYF.

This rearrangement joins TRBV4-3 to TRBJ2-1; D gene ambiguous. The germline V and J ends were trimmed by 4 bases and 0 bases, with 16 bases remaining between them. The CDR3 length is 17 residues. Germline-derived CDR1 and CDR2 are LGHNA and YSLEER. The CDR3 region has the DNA TGCGCCAGCAGCCGAGAGGCGGCCCGGAGCTCCTACAATGAGCAGTTCTTC. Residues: CASSREAARSSYNEQFF.

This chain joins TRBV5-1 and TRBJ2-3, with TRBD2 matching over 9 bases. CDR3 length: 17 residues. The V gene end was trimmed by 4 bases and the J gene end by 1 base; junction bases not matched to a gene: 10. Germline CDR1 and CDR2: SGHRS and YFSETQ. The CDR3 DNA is TGCGCCAGCAGCATCCCGCGACTAGCGGTAGGCACAGATACGCAGTATTTT. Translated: CASSIPRLAVGTDTQYF.

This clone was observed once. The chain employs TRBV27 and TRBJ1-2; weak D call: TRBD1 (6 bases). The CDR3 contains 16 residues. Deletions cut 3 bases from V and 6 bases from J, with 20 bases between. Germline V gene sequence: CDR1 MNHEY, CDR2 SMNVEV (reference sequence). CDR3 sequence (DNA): TGTGCCAGCAGTTTTGACTCACAGGGCCAGATTAATGGCTACACCTTC. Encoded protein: CASSFDSQGQINGYTF.

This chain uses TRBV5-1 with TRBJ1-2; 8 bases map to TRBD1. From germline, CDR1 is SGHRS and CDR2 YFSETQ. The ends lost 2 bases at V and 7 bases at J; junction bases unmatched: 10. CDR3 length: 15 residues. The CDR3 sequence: CASSFDRGTLGGYTF. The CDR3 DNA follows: TGCGCCAGCAGCTTTGACAGGGGTACATTGGGTGGCTACACCTTC.

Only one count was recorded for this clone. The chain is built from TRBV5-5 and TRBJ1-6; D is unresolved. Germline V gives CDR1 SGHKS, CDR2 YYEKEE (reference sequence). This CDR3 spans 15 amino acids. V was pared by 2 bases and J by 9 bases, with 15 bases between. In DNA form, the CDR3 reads TGTGCCAGCAGCTTAACAGCCCTGACGGGTTCACCCCTCCACTTT. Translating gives CASSLTALTGSPLHF.

The CDR3 sequence: CANQGTVNYEQYF. The CDR3 nucleotides are TGTGCCAACCAAGGGACGGTTAACTACGAGCAGTACTTC. The V call is TRBV5-6, the J call TRBJ2-7; TRBD1 or TRBD2 may be the D gene (5 bases each). The V and J ends lost 9 bases and 3 bases respectively, with 16 bases between them. Germline loops: CDR1 SGHDT, CDR2 YYEEEE. The CDR3 is 13 residues long.

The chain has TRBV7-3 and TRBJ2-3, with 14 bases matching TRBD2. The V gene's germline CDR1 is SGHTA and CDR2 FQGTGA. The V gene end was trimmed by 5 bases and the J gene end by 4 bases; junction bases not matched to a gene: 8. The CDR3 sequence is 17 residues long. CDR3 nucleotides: TGTGCCAGCAGCCCGACCGGGACTAGCGGGGGACCAGATACGCAGTATTTT. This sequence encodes CASSPTGTSGGPDTQYF. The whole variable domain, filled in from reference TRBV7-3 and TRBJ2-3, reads GAGVSQTPSNKVTEKGKYVELRCDPISGHTALYWYRQSLGQGPEFLIYFQGTGAADDSGLPNDRFFAVRPEGSVSTLKIQRTERGDSAVYLCASSPTGTSGGPDTQYFGPGTRLTVL.

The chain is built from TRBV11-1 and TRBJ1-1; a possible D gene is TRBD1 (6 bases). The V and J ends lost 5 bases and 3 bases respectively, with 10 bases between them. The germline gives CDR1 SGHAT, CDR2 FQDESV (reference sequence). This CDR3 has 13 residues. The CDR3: CASSLGQHTEAFF. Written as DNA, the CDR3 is TGTGCCAGCAGCCTCGGACAGCACACTGAAGCTTTCTTT.

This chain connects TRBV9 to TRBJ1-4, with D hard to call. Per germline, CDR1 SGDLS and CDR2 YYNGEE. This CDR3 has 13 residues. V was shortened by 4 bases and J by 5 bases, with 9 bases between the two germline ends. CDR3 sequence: CASSPSPNEKLFF. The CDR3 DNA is TGTGCCAGCAGCCCATCCCCAAATGAAAAACTGTTTTTT.

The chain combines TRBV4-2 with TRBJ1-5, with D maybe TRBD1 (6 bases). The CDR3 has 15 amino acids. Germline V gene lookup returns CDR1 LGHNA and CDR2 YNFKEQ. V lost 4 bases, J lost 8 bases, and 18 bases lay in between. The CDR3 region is CASSRERGLYEPQHF. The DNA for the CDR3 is TGTGCCAGCAGCCGCGAAAGGGGGTTATATGAGCCCCAGCATTTT.

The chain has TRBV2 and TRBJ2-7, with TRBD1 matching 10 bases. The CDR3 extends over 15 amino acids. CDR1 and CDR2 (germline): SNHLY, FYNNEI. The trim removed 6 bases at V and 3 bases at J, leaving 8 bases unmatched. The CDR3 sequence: CASRIGQGENYEQYF. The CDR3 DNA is TGTGCCAGCAGGATAGGACAGGGGGAAAACTACGAGCAGTACTTC.

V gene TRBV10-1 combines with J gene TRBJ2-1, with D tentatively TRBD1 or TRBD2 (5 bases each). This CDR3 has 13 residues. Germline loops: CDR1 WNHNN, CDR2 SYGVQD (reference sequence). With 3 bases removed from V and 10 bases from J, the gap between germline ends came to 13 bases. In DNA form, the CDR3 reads TGCGCCAGCAGTGATAGGGACGGCATAGAGCAGTTCTTC. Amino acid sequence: CASSDRDGIEQFF.

Here the CDR3 reads CASSDYLYGYTF. The DNA of the CDR3 is TGTGCCAGCAGTGATTACCTTTATGGCTACACCTTC. The V call is TRBV2, the J call TRBJ1-2; D is undetermined. Trimming shortened V by 3 bases and J by 5 bases, and 7 bases separated the two germline ends. This CDR3 has 12 amino acids. Germline assignment: CDR1 SNHLY and CDR2 FYNNEI.

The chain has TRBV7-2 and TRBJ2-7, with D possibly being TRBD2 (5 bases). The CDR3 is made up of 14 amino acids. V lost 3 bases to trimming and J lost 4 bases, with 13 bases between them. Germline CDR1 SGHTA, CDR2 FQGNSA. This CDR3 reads CASSFEGPSYEQYF. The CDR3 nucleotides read TGTGCCAGCAGCTTCGAGGGCCCCAGTTACGAGCAGTACTTC.

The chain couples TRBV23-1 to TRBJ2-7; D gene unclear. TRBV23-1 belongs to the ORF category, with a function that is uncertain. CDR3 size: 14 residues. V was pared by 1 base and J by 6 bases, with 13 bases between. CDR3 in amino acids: CASSQYPLAVEQYF. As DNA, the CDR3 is TGCGCCAGCAGTCAATACCCTCTTGCGGTCGAGCAGTACTTC.